Listed below are T cell receptor beta chains from one sample, sequenced in a study of neurological immune-mediated disorders. TCRdb analysed the 5' RACE reads with MiXCR anew, one entry per CDR3 protein. The data contain 84,000 or so distinct CDR3 sequences, 4.3% of them seen just once; the ten biggest clones take up 5% to 6%. The sequenced sample was PBMCs. Every receptor here comes from a woman aged 55-69 years with multiple sclerosis. Each CDR3 is given with its conserved first and last residue. The order of the fields is CDR3 protein, CDR3 DNA, J gene, clone size, V gene, D gene. D genes are given only for firm matches. Size is omitted from some rows. Given values are once, few, many or a class for expanded clones.

CDR3aa: CASSLVAGGSYNEQFF
CDR3nt: TGCGCCAGCAGCTTGGTCGCGGGGGGCTCCTACAATGAGCAGTTCTTC
j_gene: TRBJ2-1
abundance: many
v_gene: TRBV5-1
d_gene: TRBD2

CDR3aa: CSASSEQGRWDGYTF
CDR3nt: TGCAGTGCTAGTTCAGAGCAGGGGCGTTGGGATGGCTACACCTTC
j_gene: TRBJ1-2
abundance: many
v_gene: TRBV20-1
d_gene: -

CDR3aa: CASSSGTGELFF
CDR3nt: TGCGCCAGCAGCTCTGGAACCGGGGAGCTGTTTTTT
j_gene: TRBJ2-2
abundance: many
v_gene: TRBV5-1
d_gene: -

CDR3aa: CASSSTGRTEAFF
CDR3nt: TGTGCCAGCAGCTCAACAGGGCGTACTGAAGCTTTCTTT
j_gene: TRBJ1-1
abundance: many
v_gene: TRBV7-6
d_gene: -

CDR3aa: CASSPSAYEQYF
CDR3nt: TGCGCCAGCAGCCCCTCTGCGTACGAGCAGTACTTC
j_gene: TRBJ2-7
abundance: many
v_gene: TRBV5-1
d_gene: -

CDR3aa: CSVDGWDTQYF
CDR3nt: TGCAGCGTTGACGGCTGGGATACGCAGTATTTT
j_gene: TRBJ2-3
abundance: many
v_gene: TRBV29-1
d_gene: -

CDR3aa: CASSLAGLSRGDYGYTF
CDR3nt: TGTGCCAGCAGTTTAGCGGGTTTGAGTAGAGGGGACTATGGCTACACCTTC
j_gene: TRBJ1-2
abundance: many
v_gene: TRBV12-3/TRBV12-4
d_gene: -

CDR3aa: CASSLSGNEQFF
CDR3nt: TGTGCCAGCAGTCTTAGTGGCAATGAGCAGTTCTTC
j_gene: TRBJ2-1
abundance: many
v_gene: TRBV12-3/TRBV12-4
d_gene: -

CDR3aa: CASSQGRLSFDTQYF
CDR3nt: TGCGCCAGCAGCCAGGGACGACTCAGTTTCGATACGCAGTATTTT
j_gene: TRBJ2-3
abundance: many
v_gene: TRBV5-1
d_gene: -

CDR3aa: CASSLALSGDPRTDTQYF
CDR3nt: TGCGCCAGCAGCTTGGCGCTAAGTGGCGATCCACGCACAGATACGCAGTATTTT
j_gene: TRBJ2-3
abundance: many
v_gene: TRBV5-1
d_gene: -

CDR3aa: CASSLDPSGPQHF
CDR3nt: TGTGCCAGCAGCTTAGACCCATCCGGGCCCCAGCATTTT
j_gene: TRBJ1-5
abundance: many
v_gene: TRBV7-8
d_gene: -

CDR3aa: CSARPGQGAGYGYTF
CDR3nt: TGCAGTGCTAGACCGGGACAGGGGGCTGGCTATGGCTACACCTTC
j_gene: TRBJ1-2
abundance: many
v_gene: TRBV20-1
d_gene: TRBD1

CDR3aa: CASSSGTGSYEQYF
CDR3nt: TGTGCCAGCAGTTCCGGGACAGGGTCCTACGAGCAGTACTTC
j_gene: TRBJ2-7
abundance: many
v_gene: TRBV12-3/TRBV12-4
d_gene: TRBD1

CDR3aa: CATSWGNANTGELFF
CDR3nt: TGTGCCACCAGCTGGGGCAACGCGAACACCGGGGAGCTGTTTTTT
j_gene: TRBJ2-2
abundance: many
v_gene: TRBV15
d_gene: -

CDR3aa: CASSESVGFFFSKQYF
CDR3nt: TGTGCCAGCAGTGAATCGGTGGGGTTTTTCTTTAGTAAGCAGTACTTC
j_gene: TRBJ2-7
abundance: many
v_gene: TRBV2
d_gene: -

CDR3aa: CASSPQYGRTYEQYF
CDR3nt: TGTGCCAGCAGCCCCCAATACGGGCGCACCTACGAGCAGTACTTC
j_gene: TRBJ2-7
abundance: many
v_gene: TRBV7-2
d_gene: -

CDR3aa: CASRTLSSYNEQFF
CDR3nt: TGTGCCAGCAGAACATTGAGCTCCTACAATGAGCAGTTCTTC
j_gene: TRBJ2-1
abundance: many
v_gene: TRBV12-3/TRBV12-4
d_gene: -

CDR3aa: CASSFQGWTNEQFF
CDR3nt: TGTGCCAGCAGCTTTCAGGGGTGGACCAATGAGCAGTTCTTC
j_gene: TRBJ2-1
abundance: -
v_gene: TRBV7-2
d_gene: -

CDR3aa: CASSYLAGGSTDTQYF
CDR3nt: TGCGCCAGCAGCTACCTCGCGGGGGGGAGCACAGATACGCAGTATTTT
j_gene: TRBJ2-3
abundance: many
v_gene: TRBV5-1
d_gene: TRBD2

CDR3aa: CSARADRGSGNTIYF
CDR3nt: TGCAGTGCTAGGGCCGACAGGGGATCTGGAAACACCATATATTTT
j_gene: TRBJ1-3
abundance: many
v_gene: TRBV20-1
d_gene: TRBD1

CDR3aa: CASSQEWGTNTEAFF
CDR3nt: TGTGCCAGCAGCCAAGAATGGGGGACGAACACTGAAGCTTTCTTT
j_gene: TRBJ1-1
abundance: many
v_gene: TRBV3-1
d_gene: -

CDR3aa: CASSLERQGAGGTEAFF
CDR3nt: TGCGCCAGCAGCTTAGAGCGTCAGGGGGCAGGTGGGACTGAAGCTTTCTTT
j_gene: TRBJ1-1
abundance: few
v_gene: TRBV5-1
d_gene: TRBD1

CDR3aa: CSARARGEVGGYTF
CDR3nt: TGCAGTGCTAGAGCCAGGGGAGAAGTCGGTGGCTACACCTTC
j_gene: TRBJ1-2
abundance: many
v_gene: TRBV20-1
d_gene: -